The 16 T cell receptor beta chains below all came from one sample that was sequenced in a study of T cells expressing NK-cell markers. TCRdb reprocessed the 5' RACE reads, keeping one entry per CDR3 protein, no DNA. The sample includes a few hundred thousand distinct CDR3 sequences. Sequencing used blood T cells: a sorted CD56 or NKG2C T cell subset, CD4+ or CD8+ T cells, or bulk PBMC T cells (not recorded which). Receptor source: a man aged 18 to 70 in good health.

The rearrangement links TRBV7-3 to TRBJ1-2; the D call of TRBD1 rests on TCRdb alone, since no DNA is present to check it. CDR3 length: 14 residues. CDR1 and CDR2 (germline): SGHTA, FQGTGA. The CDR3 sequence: CASSPTVVPVGYTF.

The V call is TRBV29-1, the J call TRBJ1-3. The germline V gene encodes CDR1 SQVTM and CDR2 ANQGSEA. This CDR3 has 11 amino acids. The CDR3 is CSARVEGTIYF.

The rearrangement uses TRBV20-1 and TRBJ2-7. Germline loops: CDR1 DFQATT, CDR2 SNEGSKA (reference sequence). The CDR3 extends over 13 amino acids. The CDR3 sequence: CSARDLRGGEQYF.

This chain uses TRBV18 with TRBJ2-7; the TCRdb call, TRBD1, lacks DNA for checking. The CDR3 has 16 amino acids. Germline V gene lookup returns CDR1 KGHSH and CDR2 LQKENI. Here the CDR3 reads CASSRFGAGQNYEQYF.

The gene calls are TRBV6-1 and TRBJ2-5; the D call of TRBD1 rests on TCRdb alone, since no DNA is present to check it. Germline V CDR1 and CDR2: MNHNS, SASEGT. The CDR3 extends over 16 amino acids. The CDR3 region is CASIPHGTGGRETQYF.

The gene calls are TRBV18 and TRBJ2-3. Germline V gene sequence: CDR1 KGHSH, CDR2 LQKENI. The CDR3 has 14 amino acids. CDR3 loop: CASSADRLTDTQYF.

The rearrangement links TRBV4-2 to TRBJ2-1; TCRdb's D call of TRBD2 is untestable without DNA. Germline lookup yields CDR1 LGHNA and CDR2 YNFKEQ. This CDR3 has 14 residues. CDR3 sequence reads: CASSHSGGANEQFF.

CDR3 protein: CATSTFSLAGASRAEQYF. This chain links TRBV15 with TRBJ2-7; the D call of TRBD2 rests on TCRdb alone, since no DNA is present to check it. The germline gives CDR1 LNHNV, CDR2 YYDKDF (reference sequence). There are 18 residues in the CDR3.

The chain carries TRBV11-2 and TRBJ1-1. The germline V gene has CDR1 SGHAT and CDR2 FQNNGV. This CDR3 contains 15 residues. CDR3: CASSPDAVMNTEAFF.

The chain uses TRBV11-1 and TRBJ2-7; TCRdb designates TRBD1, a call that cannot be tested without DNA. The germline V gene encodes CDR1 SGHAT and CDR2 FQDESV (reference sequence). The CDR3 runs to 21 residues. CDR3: CASSRIQPGQGAYLSPYEQYF.

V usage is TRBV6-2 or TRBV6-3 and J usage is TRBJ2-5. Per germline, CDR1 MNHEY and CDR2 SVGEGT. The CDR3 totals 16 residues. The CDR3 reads CASSYGAGVRVETQYF.

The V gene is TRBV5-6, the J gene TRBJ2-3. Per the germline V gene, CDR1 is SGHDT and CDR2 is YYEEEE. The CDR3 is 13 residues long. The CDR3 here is CASSLRTTDTQYF.

The CDR3: CASSTSSSSYNEQFF. The J gene is TRBJ2-1, the V gene TRBV5-1. This CDR3 is 15 amino acids long. Germline V gives CDR1 SGHRS, CDR2 YFSETQ.

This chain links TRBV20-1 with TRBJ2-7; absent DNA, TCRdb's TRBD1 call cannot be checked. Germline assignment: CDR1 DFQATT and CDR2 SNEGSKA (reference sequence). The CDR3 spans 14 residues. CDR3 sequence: CSARTGRGIYEQYF.

CDR3 sequence: CASSSTQLYGYTF. The V and J genes are TRBV5-6 and TRBJ1-2. The germline V gene has CDR1 SGHDT and CDR2 YYEEEE. This CDR3 spans 13 amino acids.

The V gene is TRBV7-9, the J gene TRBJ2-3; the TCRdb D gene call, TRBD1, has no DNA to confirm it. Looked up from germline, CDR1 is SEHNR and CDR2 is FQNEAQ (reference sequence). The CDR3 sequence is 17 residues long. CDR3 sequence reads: CASSKKTGTGSTDTQYF. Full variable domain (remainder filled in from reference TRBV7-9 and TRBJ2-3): DTGVSQNPRHKITKRGQNVTFRCDPISEHNRLYWYRQTLGQGPEFLTYFQNEAQLEKSRLLSDRFSAERPKGSFSTLEIQRTEQGDSAMYLCASSKKTGTGSTDTQYFGPGTRLTVL.